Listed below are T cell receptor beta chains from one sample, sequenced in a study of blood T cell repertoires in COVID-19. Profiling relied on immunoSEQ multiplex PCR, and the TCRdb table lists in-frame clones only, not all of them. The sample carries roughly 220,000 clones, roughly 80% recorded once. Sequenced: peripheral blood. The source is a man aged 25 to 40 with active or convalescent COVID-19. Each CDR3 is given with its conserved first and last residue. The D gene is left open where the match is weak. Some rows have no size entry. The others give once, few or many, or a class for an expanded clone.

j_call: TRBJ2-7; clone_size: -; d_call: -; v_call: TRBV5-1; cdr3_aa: CASSLIEAGVGEQYF; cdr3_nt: TGCGCCAGCAGCTTGATCGAGGCAGGGGTGGGTGAGCAGTACTTC
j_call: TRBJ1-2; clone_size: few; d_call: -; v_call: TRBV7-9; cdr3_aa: CASRGGDYGYTF; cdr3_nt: TGTGCCAGCAGGGGGGGAGACTATGGCTACACCTTC
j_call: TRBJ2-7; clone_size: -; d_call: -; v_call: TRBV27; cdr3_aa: CAAGSTGSYEQYF; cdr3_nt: TGTGCCGCCGGGTCGACAGGCTCCTACGAGCAGTACTTC
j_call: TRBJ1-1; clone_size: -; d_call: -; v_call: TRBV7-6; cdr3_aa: CASCAGADAEAFF; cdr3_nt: TGTGCCAGCTGCGCAGGGGCAGACGCTGAAGCTTTCTTT
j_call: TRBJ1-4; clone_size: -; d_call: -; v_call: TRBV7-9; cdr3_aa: CATGVVNEKLFF; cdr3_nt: TGTGCCACGGGGGTCGTAAATGAAAAACTGTTTTTT
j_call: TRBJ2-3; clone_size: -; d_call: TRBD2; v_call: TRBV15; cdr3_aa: CATSTGGLAGGQDTQYF; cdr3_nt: TGTGCCACCAGCACCGGAGGACTAGCGGGGGGACAGGATACGCAGTATTTT
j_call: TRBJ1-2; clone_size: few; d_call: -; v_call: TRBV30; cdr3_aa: CAWRIFDRTIINYGYTF; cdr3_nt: TGTGCCTGGAGAATTTTTGACAGGACAATCATAAACTATGGCTACACCTTC
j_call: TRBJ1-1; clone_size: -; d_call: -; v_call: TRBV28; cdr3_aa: CASSSGGLGEWTEAFF; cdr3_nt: TGTGCCAGCAGTTCGGGGGGATTGGGCGAATGGACTGAAGCTTTCTTT
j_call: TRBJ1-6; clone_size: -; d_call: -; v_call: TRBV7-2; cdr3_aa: CASSLGVVAPLHF; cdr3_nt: TGTGCCAGCAGCTTAGGAGTTGTGGCACCCCTCCACTTT
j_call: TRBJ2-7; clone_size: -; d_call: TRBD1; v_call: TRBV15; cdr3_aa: CATSRHRDSPYEQYF; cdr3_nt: TGTGCCACCAGCAGACACCGGGACAGCCCCTACGAGCAGTACTTC
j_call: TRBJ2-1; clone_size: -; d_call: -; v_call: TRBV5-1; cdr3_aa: CASSLGAGHNEQFF; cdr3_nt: TGCGCCAGCTCTTTGGGGGCAGGCCACAATGAGCAGTTCTTC
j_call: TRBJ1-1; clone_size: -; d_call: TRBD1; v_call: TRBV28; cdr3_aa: CASTFRDSGLGEAFF; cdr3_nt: TGTGCCAGCACTTTTCGGGACAGCGGATTGGGTGAAGCTTTCTTT
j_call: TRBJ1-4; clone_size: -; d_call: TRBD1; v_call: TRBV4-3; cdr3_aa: CASSQEQGSYEKLFF; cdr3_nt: TGCGCCAGCAGCCAAGAACAGGGGTCGTACGAAAAACTGTTTTTT
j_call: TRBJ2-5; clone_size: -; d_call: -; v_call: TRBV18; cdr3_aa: CASSSFGGQETQYF; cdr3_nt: TGTGCCAGCTCGTCATTCGGGGGTCAAGAGACCCAGTACTTC
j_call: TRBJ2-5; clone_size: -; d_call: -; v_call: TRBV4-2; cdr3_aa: CASSQGWKTPGEETQYF; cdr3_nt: TGTGCCAGCAGCCAGGGTTGGAAGACCCCGGGGGAAGAGACCCAGTACTTC
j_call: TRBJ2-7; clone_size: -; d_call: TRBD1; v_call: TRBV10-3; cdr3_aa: CAISEFTGTGYF; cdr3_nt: TGTGCCATCAGTGAGTTTACCGGGACAGGATACTTC